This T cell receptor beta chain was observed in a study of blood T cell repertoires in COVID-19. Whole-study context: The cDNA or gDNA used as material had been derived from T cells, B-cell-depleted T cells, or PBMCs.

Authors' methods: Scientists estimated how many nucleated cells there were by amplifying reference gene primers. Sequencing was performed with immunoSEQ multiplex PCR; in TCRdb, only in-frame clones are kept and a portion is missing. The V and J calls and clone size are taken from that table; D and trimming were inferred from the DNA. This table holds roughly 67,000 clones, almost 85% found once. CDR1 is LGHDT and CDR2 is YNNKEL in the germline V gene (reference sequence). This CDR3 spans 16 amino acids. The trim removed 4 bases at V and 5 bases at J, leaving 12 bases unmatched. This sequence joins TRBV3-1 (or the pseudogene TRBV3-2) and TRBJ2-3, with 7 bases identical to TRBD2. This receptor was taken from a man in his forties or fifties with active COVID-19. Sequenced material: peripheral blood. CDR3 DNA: TGTGCCAGCAGCCGAGCGCGGGGACTAAAGCAAGATACGCAGTATTTT. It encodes CASSRARGLKQDTQYF.